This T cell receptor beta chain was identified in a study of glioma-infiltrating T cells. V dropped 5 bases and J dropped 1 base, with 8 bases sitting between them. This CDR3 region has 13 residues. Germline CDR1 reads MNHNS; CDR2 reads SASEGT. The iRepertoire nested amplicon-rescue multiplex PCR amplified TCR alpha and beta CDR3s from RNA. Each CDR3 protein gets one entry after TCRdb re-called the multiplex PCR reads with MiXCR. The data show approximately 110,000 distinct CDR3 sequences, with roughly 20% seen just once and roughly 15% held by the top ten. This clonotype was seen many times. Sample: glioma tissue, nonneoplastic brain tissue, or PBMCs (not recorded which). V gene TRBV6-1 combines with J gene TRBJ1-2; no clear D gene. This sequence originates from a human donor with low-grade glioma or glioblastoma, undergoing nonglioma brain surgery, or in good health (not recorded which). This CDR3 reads CASSPTYNYGYTF. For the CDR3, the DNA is TGTGCCAGCAGTCCTACATATAACTATGGCTACACCTTC.